This is a list of T cell receptor beta chains from one sample in a study of blood T cell repertoires in COVID-19. The assay was immunoSEQ multiplex PCR, and TCRdb's table has in-frame clones only and misses some. Found here are 100,000 or so clones, roughly 90% of them singletons; the top ten hold about 20%. Sequencing was done on a sample of peripheral blood. All receptors derive from a human donor with acute or convalescent COVID-19. The donor label of this sample is uncertain. The CDR3 runs from the conserved cysteine through the conserved F or W. A D gene is named only where the DNA matches it firmly. Clone size appears in some rows only: once, few, many, or a class for an expanded clone.

>once|TRBJ1-3|TRBV10-3|NA
CAISESYRASGNTIYF
TGTGCCATCAGTGAGTCATACAGAGCCTCTGGAAACACCATATATTTT
>NA|TRBJ2-1|TRBV5-5|TRBD2
CASSSSGSSYNEQFF
TGTGCCAGCAGCAGTAGCGGGAGCTCCTACAATGAGCAGTTCTTC
>NA|TRBJ1-5|TRBV4-2|NA
CASSQEAGTQPQHF
TGTGCCAGCAGCCAAGAAGCGGGGACGCAGCCCCAGCATTTT
>NA|TRBJ1-1|TRBV6-1|TRBD1
CASSEPRQGNTEAFF
TGTGCCAGCAGTGAACCTCGACAGGGTAACACTGAAGCTTTCTTT
>NA|TRBJ1-2|TRBV10-3|NA
CAIRTTGYGYTF
TGTGCCATCAGAACGACAGGCTATGGCTACACCTTC
>once|TRBJ1-1|TRBV6-5|NA
CASMIGGGEFEAFF
TGTGCCAGCATGATCGGGGGAGGAGAGTTTGAAGCTTTCTTT
>NA|TRBJ2-1|TRBV12-2|NA
CASRLVYNEQFF
TGTGCAAGTCGCTTAGTATACAATGAGCAGTTCTTC
>NA|TRBJ2-7|TRBV28|TRBD2
CASSLGGSPYEQYF
TGTGCCAGCAGTTTGGGCGGGAGTCCCTACGAGCAGTACTTC
>NA|TRBJ2-5|TRBV7-7|NA
CASSQDSAQGTQYF
TGTGCCAGCAGCCAAGACAGTGCTCAAGGGACCCAGTACTTC
>NA|TRBJ1-1|TRBV13|TRBD1
CATYPGGQGVNTEAFF
TGTGCCACGTACCCCGGTGGACAGGGGGTAAACACTGAAGCTTTCTTT
>NA|TRBJ2-7|TRBV19|TRBD1
CASRGGQGPYEQYF
TGTGCCAGTAGAGGGGGACAGGGACCCTACGAGCAGTACTTC
>NA|TRBJ1-2|TRBV29-1|TRBD1
CSVEWDRRNGYTF
TGCAGCGTTGAATGGGACAGGAGAAATGGCTACACCTTC
>NA|TRBJ1-5|TRBV7-9|NA
CASSQTGPQHF
TGTGCCAGCAGCCAGACAGGGCCCCAGCATTTT
>few|TRBJ1-2|TRBV7-2|TRBD1
CASSLLQGARGYTF
TGTGCCAGCAGCTTACTACAGGGGGCGCGAGGCTACACCTTC
>NA|TRBJ1-1|TRBV4-3|NA
CASSQVQGTPMNTEAFF
TGCGCCAGCAGCCAAGTACAGGGTACCCCTATGAACACTGAAGCTTTCTTT
>NA|TRBJ1-1|TRBV7-2|NA
CASSPGREHTEAFF
TGTGCCAGCAGCCCCGGGAGGGAACACACTGAAGCTTTCTTT
>NA|TRBJ2-5|TRBV7-7|NA
CASSRDFQETQYF
TGTGCCAGCAGCCGGGACTTCCAAGAGACCCAGTACTTC
>NA|TRBJ2-1|TRBV15|NA
CATTSGLNTNEQFF
TGTGCCACCACCTCTGGACTGAATACCAACGAGCAGTTCTTC
>NA|TRBJ2-1|TRBV9|NA
CASSVWRFPGYEQFF
TGTGCCAGCAGCGTGTGGCGGTTCCCGGGGTATGAGCAGTTCTTC
>NA|TRBJ1-2|TRBV7-2|NA
CASREQTTGGYTF
TGTGCCAGCAGGGAACAGACTACGGGTGGCTACACCTTC
>NA|TRBJ1-1|TRBV9|NA
CASSVGQRTEAFF
TGTGCCAGCAGCGTAGGGCAGAGGACTGAAGCTTTCTTT
>once|TRBJ1-2|TRBV11-3|NA
CASSSNPHRVVYYGYTF
TGTGCCAGCAGCTCGAACCCCCACCGCGTTGTTTACTATGGCTACACCTTC
>few|TRBJ2-3|TRBV19|NA
CASSIVGRASDTQYF
TGTGCCAGTAGTATTGTGGGGAGAGCGTCAGATACGCAGTATTTT
>many|TRBJ2-2|TRBV28|NA
CASRQSNTGELFF
TGTGCCAGCCGACAGTCGAACACCGGGGAGCTGTTTTTT
>NA|TRBJ2-7|TRBV5-5|NA
CASSLAVYEQYF
TGTGCCAGCAGCTTGGCAGTCTACGAGCAGTACTTC
>NA|TRBJ1-1|TRBV6-5|NA
CAARGSGRNTEAFF
TGCGCGGCCAGGGGATCTGGAAGAAACACTGAAGCTTTCTTT
>NA|TRBJ2-7|TRBV4-2|TRBD2
CASSQGVAGAYEQYF
TGTGCCAGCAGCCAAGGGGTAGCGGGAGCGTACGAGCAGTACTTC
>NA|TRBJ1-2|TRBV7-6|NA
CASSPTAGQFYGYTF
TGTGCCAGCAGCCCTACGGCGGGCCAGTTCTATGGCTACACCTTC
>NA|TRBJ2-3|TRBV7-8|TRBD2
CASSRLASTDTQYF
TGTGCCAGCAGCCGACTAGCGTCCACAGATACGCAGTATTTT
>NA|TRBJ2-1|TRBV6-2/TRBV6-3|TRBD2
CASRYRTSLEYNEQFF
TGTGCCAGCAGGTACAGGACTAGCTTGGAGTACAATGAGCAGTTCTTC
>once|TRBJ2-7|TRBV6-1|NA
CASSEARRADEQYF
TGTGCCAGCAGTGAAGCGCGCAGGGCTGACGAGCAGTACTTC
>NA|TRBJ1-2|TRBV28|TRBD1
CASSTGQGHYGYTF
TGTGCCAGCAGTACAGGACAGGGGCACTATGGCTACACCTTC
>NA|TRBJ2-5|TRBV2|TRBD1
CASSAAQGKTQYF
TGTGCCAGCAGTGCGGCACAGGGGAAGACCCAGTACTTC
>NA|TRBJ1-4|TRBV24-1|NA
CATSDTRVERNKLFF
TGTGCCACCAGTGATACTAGGGTAGAGCGAAACAAACTGTTTTTT
>NA|TRBJ2-7|TRBV18|NA
CASSRDGNGYEQYF
TGTGCCAGCTCACGTGACGGCAACGGGTACGAGCAGTACTTC
>NA|TRBJ2-1|TRBV28|TRBD1
CASSRQGVEQFF
TGTGCCAGCAGTCGGCAGGGGGTTGAGCAGTTCTTC
>NA|TRBJ1-5|TRBV28|NA
CASKTIGGWDEYSNQPQHF
TGTGCCAGCAAAACCATTGGGGGCTGGGATGAGTATAGCAATCAGCCCCAGCATTTT
>NA|TRBJ1-2|TRBV19|NA
CASSIGQILSRLNFLGYTF
TGTGCCAGTAGTATCGGACAGATACTGTCCCGTTTGAATTTTTTGGGCTACACCTTC
>NA|TRBJ2-5|TRBV6-5|NA
CASQAINQETQYF
TGTGCCAGCCAGGCGATTAACCAAGAGACCCAGTACTTC
>NA|TRBJ1-2|TRBV28|TRBD1
CASSLSPDRAANYGYTF
TGTGCCAGCAGTTTATCCCCGGACAGGGCGGCTAACTATGGCTACACCTTC
>NA|TRBJ2-3|TRBV27|NA
CASSFLGTPDTQYF
TGTGCCAGCAGTTTCCTAGGCACCCCAGATACGCAGTATTTT
>NA|TRBJ2-7|TRBV27|TRBD2
CASSLMGLTSAQYF
TGTGCCAGCAGTTTAATGGGCCTAACTAGCGCTCAGTACTTC